These 32 T cell receptor beta chains originate from one sample sequenced in a study of T cell responses to AZD1222 COVID-19 vaccine. Repertoires were generated with immunoSEQ multiplex PCR, while TCRdb's copy carries only in-frame clones and drops some. The data contain 150,000 or so clones, approximately 87% of them singletons. This specimen was peripheral blood, taken on day 0 of MenACWY control vaccination. These receptors were taken from an adult in good health.

This clone was observed a handful of times. The chain has TRBV19 and TRBJ2-2; TRBD1 matches 9 bases. From germline, CDR1 is LNHDA and CDR2 SQIVND (reference sequence). Trimming cost V 7 bases and J 4 bases; bases outside gene matches: 7. The CDR3 covers 15 residues. This CDR3 reads CASTPGQGATGELFF. The CDR3 nucleotides are TGTGCCAGTACCCCGGGACAGGGTGCCACCGGGGAGCTGTTTTTT.

This clone has only a few counts. The J gene is TRBJ2-4, the V gene TRBV7-2; 9 nucleotides line up with TRBD2. Germline loops: CDR1 SGHTA, CDR2 FQGNSA. Germline trimming cut 1 base from V and 8 bases from J; bases unmatched to any gene: 6. The CDR3 consists of 15 residues. CDR3 loop: CASSLEGREGYIQYF. In DNA, the CDR3 is TGTGCCAGCAGCTTAGAAGGGCGGGAGGGTTACATTCAGTACTTC.

The V call is TRBV28, the J call TRBJ1-1; 9 positions agree with TRBD1. V dropped 3 bases and J dropped 1; count of bases not matched to a gene: 12. The germline gives CDR1 MDHEN, CDR2 SYDVKM. This CDR3 is built from 18 residues. Here the CDR3 reads CASSFVTGQGAGNTEAFF. The DNA for the CDR3 is TGTGCCAGCAGTTTTGTGACGGGACAGGGTGCCGGGAACACTGAAGCTTTCTTT.

This chain joins TRBV5-1 and TRBJ1-2; 9 bases line up with TRBD1. The CDR3 extends over 13 amino acids. The germline V gene encodes CDR1 SGHRS and CDR2 YFSETQ. V lost 4 bases and J lost 6; bases outside the gene matches: 4. The CDR3 nucleotides are TGCGCCAGCAGCGCCGACAGGGGGAATGGCTACACCTTC. Translation gives CASSADRGNGYTF.

The gene calls are TRBV19 and TRBJ1-4; D is possibly TRBD1 (6 bases). The V gene's germline CDR1 is LNHDA and CDR2 SQIVND (reference sequence). Trimming took off 3 bases at V and 4 bases at J, with 9 bases between the two ends. The CDR3 is 14 residues long. CDR3 in amino acids: CASSIAGDNEKLFF. Here the CDR3 DNA reads TGTGCCAGTAGTATCGCAGGGGATAATGAAAAACTGTTTTTT.

V gene TRBV28 combines with J gene TRBJ1-2, with D possibly TRBD1 on 6 matching bases. Germline assignment: CDR1 MDHEN and CDR2 SYDVKM. V was trimmed by 2 bases and J by 7 bases, leaving 11 bases between them. This CDR3 comprises 13 residues. Here the CDR3 reads CASSLLGGTGYTF. CDR3 nucleotides: TGTGCCAGCAGTTTACTTGGGGGCACTGGCTACACCTTC.

The rearrangement joins TRBV24-1 to TRBJ1-1; D may be TRBD1 (5 bases). The CDR3 sequence is 13 residues long. V was shortened by 7 bases and J by 5 bases, with 13 bases between the two germline ends. The germline CDR1 and CDR2 sequences are KGHDR and SFDVKD. CDR3 sequence reads: CATRLGETTEAFF. The CDR3 DNA sequence: TGTGCCACCAGGCTGGGGGAAACAACTGAAGCTTTCTTT.

A few counts support this clone. This sequence joins TRBV7-2 and TRBJ2-7; tentative D call: TRBD1 (6 bases). CDR3 length: 15 residues. Trimming removed 0 bases at V and 4 bases at J, with 13 bases between. CDR1 and CDR2 (germline): SGHTA, FQGNSA. The CDR3 nucleotides read TGTGCCAGCAGCTTAGCTCCTCGGACAGTTTACGAGCAGTACTTC. It is translated as CASSLAPRTVYEQYF.

The V call is TRBV6-1, the J call TRBJ2-7; TRBD1 matches 8 bases. The germline V gene has CDR1 MNHNS and CDR2 SASEGT. The CDR3 loop spans 17 amino acids. The V and J ends lost 4 bases and 3 bases, in that order; junction bases with no gene match: 14. The CDR3 DNA sequence: TGTGCCAGCAGTGCACTCTCCGGGACAGGACTCTACTACGAGCAGTACGTC. Its protein is CASSALSGTGLYYEQYV.

This chain joins TRBV4-3 and TRBJ2-1; the D is unclear. The CDR3 sequence is 15 residues long. CDR1 LGHNA and CDR2 YSLEER come from the germline V gene. V was cut by 4 bases and J by 0 bases, with 10 bases left in between. The CDR3 nucleotides are TGCGCCAGCAGCCCCGCCTCCAGCTCCTACAATGAGCAGTTCTTC. It yields the protein CASSPASSSYNEQFF.

This rearrangement joins TRBV5-1 to TRBJ1-2; the D gene is possibly TRBD1 (6 bases). The CDR3 runs to 15 residues. Germline CDR1 and CDR2: SGHRS and YFSETQ. The V end lost 4 bases, the J end lost 4 bases, and 17 bases lay between the germline ends. The CDR3 region has the DNA TGCGCCAGCAGCCTCGAATTAGGGGGGCTCTATGGCTACACCTTC. The encoded protein is CASSLELGGLYGYTF.

V gene TRBV5-6 combines with J gene TRBJ1-3, with TRBD1 matching 8 bases. The CDR3 is 15 residues long. CDR1 SGHDT and CDR2 YYEEEE come from the germline V gene. V shed 3 bases, J shed 0 bases, and the junction held 2 bases outside the gene matches. This CDR3 is CASSWTGSSGNTIYF. The CDR3 coding sequence is TGTGCCAGCAGCTGGACAGGGAGCTCTGGAAACACCATATATTTT.

This chain uses TRBV4-1 with TRBJ1-5; no clear D. Germline V CDR1 and CDR2: MGHRA, YSYEKL. The CDR3 contains 14 residues. The V and J ends lost 6 bases and 4 bases respectively, with 13 bases between them. The CDR3 sequence: CASSARTVNQPQHF. The DNA of the CDR3 is TGCGCCAGCAGTGCCCGGACGGTAAATCAGCCCCAGCATTTT.

The chain uses TRBV2 and TRBJ2-5, with a possible D match to TRBD1 (5 bases). The CDR3 contains 17 residues. With 3 bases removed from V and 5 bases from J, the gap between germline ends came to 22 bases. In germline, CDR1 is SNHLY, CDR2 FYNNEI. The CDR3 here is CASSDSPAGTGRETQYF. The CDR3 DNA reads TGTGCCAGCAGTGACAGTCCCGCCGGTACAGGACGCGAGACCCAGTACTTC.

CDR3 DNA sequence: TGCGCCAGCAGTGAGGTGGAGGGGGGTAGAATTTGGACGCAGTATTTT. It codes for CASSEVEGGRIWTQYF. The rearrangement links TRBV10-1 to TRBJ2-3; D possibly matches TRBD1 or TRBD2 (6 bases each). The CDR3 consists of 16 residues. CDR1 and CDR2 (germline): WNHNN, SYGVQD (reference sequence). Trimming left V 2 bases short and J 9 bases short, with 21 bases between.

The genes are TRBV2 and TRBJ1-1; the D gene is possibly TRBD1 (5 bases). Germline-derived CDR1 and CDR2 are SNHLY and FYNNEI. Trimming removed 3 bases from V and 7 bases from J, with 15 bases in between. The CDR3 runs to 14 residues. As DNA, the CDR3 is TGTGCCAGCAGTGATCCGAGGAAAAGGGGTGAAGCTTTCTTT. It specifies CASSDPRKRGEAFF.

Remarks on this clone: Different DNA sequences within this sample yield the same CDR3. The rearrangement uses TRBV5-1 and TRBJ1-4; TRBD1 might be the D (6 bases). The length of the CDR3 is 14 residues. Germline V gene sequence: CDR1 SGHRS, CDR2 YFSETQ. The V end lost 4 bases, the J end lost 2 bases, and 9 bases lay between the germline ends. CDR3 loop: CASSTDSTNEKLFF. In DNA form, the CDR3 reads TGCGCCAGCAGCACGGACAGCACTAATGAAAAACTGTTTTTT.

This chain joins TRBV7-2 and TRBJ1-2; tentative D call: TRBD1 (5 bases). The CDR3 sequence is 15 residues long. Germline-derived CDR1 and CDR2 are SGHTA and FQGNSA. V dropped 5 bases and J dropped 4 bases, with 17 bases sitting between them. This CDR3 reads CASSTGPGGTYGYTF. The CDR3 bases are TGTGCCAGCAGCACCGGGCCGGGGGGAACCTATGGCTACACCTTC.

The table lists this clone with a count of one. The V gene is TRBV25-1, the J gene TRBJ1-3, with TRBD1 matching 7 bases. V shed 6 bases and J 0 bases; nucleotides not matched to a gene: 11. CDR1 is MGHDK and CDR2 is SYGVNS in the germline V gene. The CDR3 loop spans 17 amino acids. The CDR3 nucleotides read TGTGCCAGCAGGGAAGGGGGCAGCAGTTTCTCTGGAAACACCATATATTTT. This encodes CASREGGSSFSGNTIYF.

V gene TRBV7-2 combines with J gene TRBJ1-2; the D gene is possibly TRBD1 (6 bases). V gave up 5 bases and J gave up 7 bases, with 20 bases separating them. The CDR3 extends over 15 amino acids. Germline values: CDR1 SGHTA, CDR2 FQGNSA. Written as DNA, the CDR3 is TGTGCCAGCAGCCGCGGGGGGGCCACCTGGAGTGGCTACACCTTC. This gives the protein CASSRGGATWSGYTF.

The chain links TRBV10-3 to TRBJ2-2; D assignment may be TRBD1 or TRBD2 (5 bases each). With 0 bases removed from V and 2 bases from J, the gap between germline ends came to 7 bases. Germline V CDR1 and CDR2: ENHRY, SYGVKD. The CDR3 is made up of 15 amino acids. CDR3 amino acids: CAISESRGNTGELFF. The DNA of the CDR3 is TGTGCCATCAGTGAGTCCCGGGGCAACACCGGGGAGCTGTTTTTT.

This rearrangement joins TRBV28 to TRBJ1-1; D is unresolved. This CDR3 is 13 amino acids long. Per the germline V gene, CDR1 is MDHEN and CDR2 is SYDVKM. Trimming stripped 3 bases from V and 11 bases from J, with 16 bases between. The CDR3 bases are TGTGCCAGCAGTTTCACCCGCCAAACATCGGCTTTCTTT. Its protein product is CASSFTRQTSAFF.

The rearrangement uses TRBV2 and TRBJ1-6; no clear D. The CDR3 runs to 14 residues. Germline V gene lookup returns CDR1 SNHLY and CDR2 FYNNEI. V was pared by 6 bases and J by 7 bases, with 13 bases between. The CDR3 protein is CASRTGSSNSPLHF. CDR3 DNA: TGTGCCAGCAGAACCGGGTCCTCAAATTCACCCCTCCACTTT. The complete variable domain, with remaining parts taken from reference TRBV2 and TRBJ1-6, reads EPEVTQTPSHQVTQMGQEVILRCVPISNHLYFYWYRQILGQKVEFLVSFYNNEISEKSEIFDDQFSVERPDGSNFTLKIRSTKLEDSAMYFCASRTGSSNSPLHFGNGTRLTVT.

V and J are TRBV6-2 or TRBV6-3 and TRBJ2-3, with D possibly matching TRBD2 (6 bases). CDR1 and CDR2 (germline): MNHEY, SVGEGT. V lost 5 bases and J 6 bases, leaving 12 bases between the germline ends. There are 13 residues in the CDR3. The CDR3 DNA sequence: TGTGCCAGCAGTATAGCTCTAGCGGATACGCAGTATTTT. Translating it yields CASSIALADTQYF.

The rearrangement uses TRBV6-5 and TRBJ1-2; D is perhaps TRBD1 (6 bases). Germline V gene sequence: CDR1 MNHEY, CDR2 SVGAGI. Trimming left V 8 bases short and J 4 bases short, with 20 bases between. The CDR3 length is 15 residues. The CDR3 reads CASGGGVGLAYGYTF. The CDR3 coding sequence is TGTGCCAGCGGAGGGGGGGTAGGCCTTGCCTATGGCTACACCTTC.

The chain is built from TRBV11-2 and TRBJ1-1; perhaps TRBD1 as D (5 bases). V was cut by 1 base and J by 7 bases, with 13 bases left in between. CDR1 SGHAT and CDR2 FQNNGV come from the germline V gene. The CDR3 covers 14 residues. In DNA, the CDR3 is TGTGCCAGCAGCTTAGTAGGTAGGGGAGGTGAAGCTTTCTTT. Amino acid sequence: CASSLVGRGGEAFF.

This chain links TRBV4-2 with TRBJ2-2; 8 nucleotides align to TRBD2. The germline V gene encodes CDR1 LGHNA and CDR2 YNFKEQ. The CDR3 has 17 amino acids. Unmatched junction bases numbered 6, after V lost 0 bases and J lost 3 bases. CDR3: CASSQEVAGSYTGELFF. For the CDR3, the DNA is TGTGCCAGCAGCCAAGAGGTAGCGGGGTCTTACACCGGGGAGCTGTTTTTT.

The V gene is TRBV5-4, the J gene TRBJ2-3, with 9 nucleotides matching TRBD2. Germline V gene sequence: CDR1 SGHNT, CDR2 YYREEE (reference sequence). This CDR3 contains 14 residues. J was trimmed by 2 bases and V by 8 bases; bases with no gene match: 6. The DNA for the CDR3 is TGTGCCAGTAGACTAGCGGCCAACACAGATACGCAGTATTTT. Translating it yields CASRLAANTDTQYF.

V gene TRBV9 combines with J gene TRBJ2-5, with D hard to call. This CDR3 has 13 residues. Germline V gene data show CDR1 as SGDLS and CDR2 as YYNGEE. The germline V and J ends were trimmed by 0 bases and 9 bases, with 12 bases remaining between them. CDR3: CASSVDGDRPQYF. CDR3 DNA: TGTGCCAGCAGCGTAGATGGTGACCGCCCCCAGTACTTC.

The chain employs TRBV18 and TRBJ1-2; tentative D call: TRBD1 (6 bases). This CDR3 is built from 15 residues. Trimming removed 4 bases at V and 4 bases at J, with 16 bases between. Germline V gene lookup returns CDR1 KGHSH and CDR2 LQKENI. The CDR3 DNA sequence: TGTGCCAGCTCACAGCGGGACATAGGGGGCTATGGCTACACCTTC. Translating it yields CASSQRDIGGYGYTF.

The chain has TRBV27 and TRBJ2-1, with a weak D call TRBD1 (5 bases). CDR3 length: 13 amino acids. CDR1 and CDR2 from the germline V gene are MNHEY and SMNVEV (reference sequence). Trimming cost V 0 bases and J 5 bases, with 5 bases left between them. The CDR3 loop reads CASSLSRDNEQFF. Written as DNA, the CDR3 is TGTGCCAGCAGTTTATCCAGGGACAATGAGCAGTTCTTC.

The genes are TRBV29-1 and TRBJ1-3, with TRBD1 as a possible D gene (6 bases). This CDR3 region has 14 residues. Trimming took 5 bases from V and 3 from J, leaving 14 bases between them. Germline V gene data show CDR1 as SQVTM and CDR2 as ANQGSEA. CDR3 sequence: CSVSGGQLGNTIYF. CDR3 bases: TGCAGCGTTTCGGGGGGGCAGCTTGGAAACACCATATATTTT.